This T cell receptor beta chain was recorded in a study of blood T cell repertoires in COVID-19. Whole-study context: The cDNA or gDNA used as material had been derived from T cells, B-cell-depleted T cells, or PBMCs.

Assay: immunoSEQ multiplex PCR; the TCRdb copy retains only in-frame clones and omits some. The repertoire holds some 130,000 clones, approximately 88% seen once, with 9% to 12% in the top ten. This CDR3 has 14 amino acids. Germline V gene sequence: CDR1 GTSNPN, CDR2 SVGIG (reference sequence). Between the trimmed V and J ends, which lost 0 bases and 6 bases, there was a span of 15 bases. This sequence originates from a man in his forties or fifties with acute or convalescent COVID-19. The V call is TRBV30, the J call TRBJ2-7, with TRBD2 as a possible D gene (6 bases). Sequencing used peripheral blood. CDR3 loop: CAWSVGGAAAEQYF. CDR3 nucleotide sequence: TGTGCCTGGAGTGTGGGCGGGGCGGCCGCCGAGCAGTACTTC. Drawing the rest from reference TRBV30 and TRBJ2-7, the complete variable domain is SQTIHQWPATLVQPVGSPLSLECTVEGTSNPNLYWYRQAAGRGLQLLFYSVGIGQISSEVPQNLSASRPQDRQFILSSKKLLLSDSGFYLCAWSVGGAAAEQYFGPGTRLTVT.